These 18 T cell receptor beta chains were all obtained from the same sample, sequenced in a study of blood T cell repertoires in COVID-19. Generated by immunoSEQ multiplex PCR, the TCRdb table keeps only in-frame clones and is missing some. Of 90,000 to 120,000 clones in the sample, about 90% are singletons; the top ten hold under 5.5%. The sequenced sample consisted of peripheral blood. Receptors were obtained from a man aged 35-49 years with active or convalescent COVID-19.

The chain recombines TRBV7-3 with TRBJ2-5; 8 nucleotides line up with TRBD2. V was pared by 5 bases and J by 3 bases, with 8 bases of the junction left unmatched. The CDR3 contains 15 residues. CDR1 SGHTA and CDR2 FQGTGA come from the germline V gene. The CDR3 DNA sequence: TGTGCCAGCAGCGCTTCTAGCGGGCCCGAAGAGACCCAGTACTTC. Its protein is CASSASSGPEETQYF.

This chain connects TRBV2 to TRBJ1-5; possible D gene TRBD1, 5 bases. Germline CDR1 reads SNHLY; CDR2 reads FYNNEI. V was pared by 4 bases and J by 3 bases, with 13 bases between. This CDR3 region has 15 residues. CDR3 coding DNA: TGTGCCAGCAGTGTTGAAGGGGCCGACAATCAGCCCCAGCATTTT. This gives the protein CASSVEGADNQPQHF.

There are many counts of this clone. The junction does not match germline at one end; this may be a read error. The gene calls are TRBV18 and TRBJ2-2; 7 bases match TRBD1. The CDR3 spans 14 residues. Germline V gene data show CDR1 as KGHSH and CDR2 as LQKENI. CDR3 in amino acids: CASSRDRNTGELFF. CDR3 bases: TGTGCCAGTTCACGGGACAGAAACACCGGGGAGCTGTTTTTT. The full variable domain, its missing parts supplied by reference TRBV18 and TRBJ2-2, is NAGVMQNPRHLVRRRGQEARLRCSPMKGHSHVYWYRQLPEEGLKFMVYLQKENIIDESGMPKERFSAEFPKEGPSILRIQQVVRGDSAAYFCASSRDRNTGELFFGEGSRLTVL.

This sequence joins TRBV18 and TRBJ2-3, with no clear D. Germline CDR1 and CDR2: KGHSH and LQKENI. The CDR3 contains 16 residues. Trimming shortened V by 3 bases and J by 2 bases, and 15 bases separated the two germline ends. CDR3 loop: CASSPIPQLNTDTQYF. The CDR3 nucleotides are TGTGCCAGCTCACCTATTCCCCAACTTAACACAGATACGCAGTATTTT.

J is TRBJ2-1 and V is TRBV27; 12 bases map to TRBD2. Germline assignment: CDR1 MNHEY and CDR2 SMNVEV (reference sequence). The V segment lost 8 bases and the J segment 6 bases; nucleotides outside the gene matches: 8. The CDR3 totals 15 residues. CDR3 DNA sequence: TGTGCCAGCTGCAACGGACTAGCGGGAAGCAATGAGCAGTTCTTC. It translates to CASCNGLAGSNEQFF.

This clone was detected a few times. The rearrangement joins TRBV10-3 to TRBJ1-5; TRBD1 might be the D (6 bases). V lost 6 bases and J lost 7, with 16 bases in between. The germline gives CDR1 ENHRY, CDR2 SYGVKD. The CDR3 has 14 residues. CDR3 in DNA: TGTGCCATCAGAGCTCCAGGGGTCAGGCAGCCCCAGCATTTT. Protein product: CAIRAPGVRQPQHF.

The chain couples TRBV19 to TRBJ1-1; TRBD1 matches at 8 bases. The germline gives CDR1 LNHDA, CDR2 SQIVND (reference sequence). The CDR3 runs to 14 residues. The junction had 6 bases not matched to a gene; V was cut back by 0 bases and J by 9 bases. CDR3 in DNA: TGTGCCAGTAGTATAGATCTCGACAGGGGTAAAGCTTTCTTT. The encoded protein is CASSIDLDRGKAFF.

This sequence joins TRBV7-9 and TRBJ1-5; D call uncertain. The CDR3 totals 14 residues. V was pared by 5 bases and J by 5 bases, with 13 bases between. Germline V gives CDR1 SEHNR, CDR2 FQNEAQ (reference sequence). Here the CDR3 reads CASSPSTTDQPQHF. The CDR3 DNA follows: TGTGCCAGCAGCCCTTCCACCACGGATCAGCCCCAGCATTTT.

The chain uses TRBV3-1 (or the pseudogene TRBV3-2) and TRBJ2-7; a weak D match, TRBD1 (6 bases). Germline CDR1 reads LGHDT; CDR2 reads YNNKEL (reference sequence). Trimming left V 5 bases short and J 5 bases short, with 7 bases between. CDR3 length: 11 residues. The CDR3 coding sequence is TGTGCCAGCAGCTGGGGGCACGAGCAGTACTTC. This sequence encodes CASSWGHEQYF.

The V and J genes are TRBV19 and TRBJ1-1; weak D call: TRBD1 (6 bases). The germline CDR1 and CDR2 sequences are LNHDA and SQIVND (reference sequence). The CDR3 covers 18 residues. The ends were cut back, 4 bases at V and 2 bases at J, with 23 bases in the middle. For the CDR3, the DNA is TGTGCCAGTAGTAAGACCAGGGCACAGGGATTGGAAAACACTGAAGCTTTCTTT. Encoded protein: CASSKTRAQGLENTEAFF.

V usage is TRBV7-2 and J usage is TRBJ1-1, with D uncertain. With 1 base removed from V and 8 bases from J, the gap between germline ends came to 11 bases. Germline CDR1 is SGHTA and CDR2 is FQGNSA. CDR3 size: 13 residues. The CDR3 region is CASSLVFIGEAFF. The CDR3 coding sequence is TGTGCCAGCAGCTTAGTCTTCATCGGGGAAGCTTTCTTT.

This clone was observed a handful of times. V and J are TRBV10-3 and TRBJ1-1; D gene unclear. The germline V gene has CDR1 ENHRY and CDR2 SYGVKD. V was pared by 0 bases and J by 4 bases, with 12 bases between. This CDR3 region has 15 residues. CDR3 in amino acids: CAISESNGVSTEAFF. The DNA for the CDR3 is TGTGCCATCAGTGAGTCGAACGGTGTGAGCACTGAAGCTTTCTTT.

J is TRBJ1-1 and V is TRBV14; possibly TRBD1 for D (5 bases). The CDR3 has 13 amino acids. CDR1 and CDR2 from the germline V gene are SGHDN and FVKESK. V shed 1 base and J shed 10 bases, with 13 bases lying between them. The CDR3 nucleotides are TGTGCCAGCAGCCAAGGTACAGGTCTATCAGCTTTCTTT. Its protein product is CASSQGTGLSAFF.

This clone has more than one count but fewer than ten. CDR3 sequence (DNA): TGTGCCAGCAGCTACTGGGACAGCTATGGCTACACCTTC. Its translation: CASSYWDSYGYTF. J is TRBJ1-2 and V is TRBV7-9, with 7 bases matching TRBD1. V dropped 4 bases and J dropped 4; count of bases not matched to a gene: 3. The CDR3 consists of 13 residues. CDR1 SEHNR and CDR2 FQNEAQ come from the germline V gene (reference sequence).

In the case of this clone: Germline and junction disagree at one end, which may indicate a read error. The chain employs TRBV5-6 and TRBJ2-7; 7 positions agree with TRBD2. The CDR3 totals 14 residues. Per the germline V gene, CDR1 is SGHDT and CDR2 is YYEEEE. The CDR3 bases are TGTGCCAGCTGCTTCAGCGGGGCTCCCTACGAGCAGTACTTC. This encodes CASCFSGAPYEQYF.

This chain uses TRBV7-6 with TRBJ2-5, with 9 bases that match TRBD2. The J segment lost 7 bases and the V segment lost 5 bases, leaving 2 bases of the junction unmatched. CDR1 is SGHVS and CDR2 is FNYEAQ in the germline V gene. The CDR3 totals 12 residues. CDR3 in amino acids: CASSATSGTQYF. The CDR3 DNA sequence: TGTGCCAGCAGCGCGACTAGCGGGACCCAGTACTTC. Supplemented by reference TRBV7-6 and TRBJ2-5, the full variable domain reads GAGVSQSPRYKVTKRGQDVALRCDPISGHVSLYWYRQALGQGPEFLTYFNYEAQQDKSGLPNDRFSAERPEGSISTLTIQRTEQRDSAMYRCASSATSGTQYFGPGTRLLVL.

The chain recombines TRBV25-1 with TRBJ1-1, with D unclear. The CDR3 totals 15 residues. In germline, CDR1 is MGHDK, CDR2 SYGVNS. V lost 2 bases and J lost 3, with 13 bases in between. The CDR3 reads CASSERSYEDTEAFF. CDR3 coding DNA: TGTGCCAGCAGTGAACGATCGTATGAGGACACTGAAGCTTTCTTT.

The table lists this clone with a count of one. The chain carries TRBV5-1 and TRBJ1-6; D unresolved. Trimming stripped 5 bases from V and 0 bases from J, with 6 bases between. The germline V gene encodes CDR1 SGHRS and CDR2 YFSETQ. This CDR3 is 14 amino acids long. The DNA of the CDR3 is TGCGCCAGCAGAGGGAGCTCCTATAATTCACCCCTCCACTTT. Its translation: CASRGSSYNSPLHF.